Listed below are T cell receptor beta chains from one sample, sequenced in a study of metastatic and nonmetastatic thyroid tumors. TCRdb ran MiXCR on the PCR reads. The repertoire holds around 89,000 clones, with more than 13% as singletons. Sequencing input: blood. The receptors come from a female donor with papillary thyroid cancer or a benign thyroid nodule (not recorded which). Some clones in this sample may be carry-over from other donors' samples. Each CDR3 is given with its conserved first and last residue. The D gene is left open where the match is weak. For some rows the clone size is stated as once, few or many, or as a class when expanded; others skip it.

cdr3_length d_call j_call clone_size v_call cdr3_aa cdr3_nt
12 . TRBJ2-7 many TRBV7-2 CASSPLSNEQYF TGTGCCAGCAGCCCCCTCTCTAACGAGCAGTACTTC
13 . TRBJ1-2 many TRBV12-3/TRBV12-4 CASSFKQNYGYTF TGTGCCAGCAGTTTTAAACAGAACTATGGCTACACCTTC
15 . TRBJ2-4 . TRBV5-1 CASSLDEYSKNIQYF TGCGCCAGCAGCTTGGACGAATATTCCAAAAACATTCAGTACTTC
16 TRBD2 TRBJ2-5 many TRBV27 CASSPQAGGGPGTQYF TGTGCCAGCAGTCCCCAAGCGGGGGGGGGACCTGGGACCCAGTACTTC
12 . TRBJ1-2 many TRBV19 CASVTGNHGYTF TGTGCCAGTGTCACAGGGAATCATGGCTACACCTTC
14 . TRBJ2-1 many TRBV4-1 CASSGGAGWNEQFF TGCGCCAGCAGCGGTGGGGCAGGGTGGAATGAGCAGTTCTTC
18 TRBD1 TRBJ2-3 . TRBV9 CASSVYGTAALSTDTQYF TGTGCCAGCAGCGTATACGGGACAGCCGCCCTTAGCACAGATACGCAGTATTTT
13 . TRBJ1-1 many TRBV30 CAWSVGGSTEAFF TGTGCCTGGAGTGTCGGGGGATCCACTGAAGCTTTCTTT
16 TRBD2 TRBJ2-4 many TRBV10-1 CASSESTSGGPSIQYF TGCGCCAGCAGTGAGTCGACTAGCGGGGGACCCAGCATTCAGTACTTC
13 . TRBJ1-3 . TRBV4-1 CASSQEPGNTIYF TGCGCCAGCAGCCAAGAGCCGGGAAACACCATATATTTT
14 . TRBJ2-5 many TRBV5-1 CASSLVPGQETQYF TGCGCCAGCAGCTTGGTTCCAGGGCAAGAGACCCAGTACTTC
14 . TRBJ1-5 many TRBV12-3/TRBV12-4 CASSLRGSNQPQHF TGTGCCAGCAGTTTACGGGGGTCCAATCAGCCCCAGCATTTT
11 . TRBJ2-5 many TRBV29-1 CSARPGETQYF TGCAGCGCAAGACCGGGGGAGACCCAGTACTTC
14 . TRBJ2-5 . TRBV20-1 CSARKWGLVETQYF TGCAGTGCTAGAAAGTGGGGCTTGGTAGAGACCCAGTACTTC
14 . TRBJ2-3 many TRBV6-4 CASRTRSGTDTQYF TGTGCCAGCCGCACGCGGTCTGGCACAGATACGCAGTATTTT
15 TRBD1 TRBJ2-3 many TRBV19 CASSPDRSSTDTQYF TGTGCCAGTAGCCCGGACAGGTCTAGCACAGATACGCAGTATTTT
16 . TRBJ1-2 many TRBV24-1 CATSGRWDLDLESYTF TGTGCCACCAGTGGGAGATGGGACTTGGATCTCGAAAGCTACACCTTC
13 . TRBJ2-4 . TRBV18 CASSPRDGNIQYF TGTGCCAGCTCACCTCGCGACGGGAACATTCAGTACTTC
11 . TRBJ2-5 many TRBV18 CASSSGETQYF TGTGCCAGCTCATCGGGGGAGACCCAGTACTTC
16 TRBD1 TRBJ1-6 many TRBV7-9 CASSLTGAPSNSPLHF TGTGCCAGCAGCTTGACAGGGGCCCCTTCTAATTCACCCCTCCACTTT
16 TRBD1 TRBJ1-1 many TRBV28 CASSRDRGFGNTEAFF TGTGCCAGCAGCCGGGACAGGGGGTTCGGGAACACTGAAGCTTTCTTT
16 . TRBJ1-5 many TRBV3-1 CASSPGTPLRNQPQHF TGTGCCAGCAGCCCTGGGACCCCGCTCCGCAATCAGCCCCAGCATTTT
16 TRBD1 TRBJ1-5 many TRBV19 CASSRVDRGSNQPQHF TGTGCCAGTAGTAGAGTAGACAGGGGGAGCAATCAGCCCCAGCATTTT
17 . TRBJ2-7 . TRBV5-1 CTSSLKGGRGDSYEQYF TGCACCAGCAGCTTGAAGGGTGGAAGGGGGGACAGCTACGAGCAGTACTTC
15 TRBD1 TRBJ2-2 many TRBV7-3 CASSHRGPNTGELFF TGTGCCAGCAGTCACAGGGGACCGAACACCGGGGAGCTGTTTTTT
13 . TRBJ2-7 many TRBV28 CASSLSGDYEQYF TGTGCCAGCAGTTTATCGGGGGACTACGAGCAGTACTTC
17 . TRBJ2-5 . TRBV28 CASSPLFRGGSVETQYF TGTGCCAGCAGCCCACTTTTTAGGGGCGGTTCGGTAGAGACCCAGTACTTC
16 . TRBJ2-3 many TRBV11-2 CASSLISGVRADTQYF TGTGCCAGCAGCTTGATATCCGGGGTCAGGGCAGATACGCAGTATTTT
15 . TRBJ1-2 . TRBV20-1 CSARDGTAANYGYTF TGCAGTGCTAGAGATGGGACGGCGGCTAACTATGGCTACACCTTC
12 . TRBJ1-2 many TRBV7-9 CASSLTDYGYTF TGTGCCAGCAGCTTGACAGACTATGGCTACACCTTC
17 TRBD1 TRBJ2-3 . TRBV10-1 CASKLNRDRGPADTQYF TGCGCCAGCAAACTTAATAGAGACAGGGGGCCGGCAGATACGCAGTATTTT
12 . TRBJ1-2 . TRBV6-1 CSSHRQCYGYTF TGTTCCAGCCACCGGCAGTGCTATGGCTACACCTTC